The entry that follows covers one TCR beta chain sequence. The antigen is unknown. The CDR3 regions of TCR beta were amplified from RNA transcripts. The HTBI primer set was used in a first-round RT-PCR of the TCR CDR3. MiXCR, applied by TCRdb to the multiplex PCR reads, yields one record per CDR3 protein. Of more than 500,000 distinct CDR3 sequences in the sample, roughly 46% were seen once. This record comes from a study of T cells in Graves' hyperthyroidism and ophthalmopathy. Broader study findings: Stable hyperthyroidism and ophthalmopathy were separated using 13 V-J signatures. Blood also carried most thyroid clonotypes expanded above 0.001. Median prediction lead before ophthalmopathy onset was around 7 months with the model.

The CDR3 consists of 14 residues. Germline-derived CDR1 and CDR2 are DFQATT and SNEGSKA (reference sequence). V gave up 3 bases and J gave up 11 bases, with 20 bases separating them. The diagnoses drew upon clinical symptoms, serum thyroxine and TRAb, thyroid ultrasound and orbital computed tomography. This clonotype was sampled from an adult woman with Graves' disease, either hyperthyroidism or ophthalmopathy (not recorded which). The V gene is TRBV20-1, the J gene TRBJ1-5; TRBD1 might be the D (6 bases). The sample was peripheral blood or thyroid tissue (not recorded which). The CDR3 here is CSASYRWGQETQHF. CDR3 nucleotides: TGCAGTGCTAGTTATAGGTGGGGGCAAGAGACCCAGCATTTT.